This TCR beta chain was retrieved from a study of CD8+CD57+ T cells in acquired aplastic anemia. In its sample, this clonotype was seen a few times. This may be a read error: a much more frequent sequence differs by one nucleotide. The CDR3 ends on some other residue instead of the conserved phenylalanine or tryptophan, so this is likely a read error. Genomic DNA was employed as the template in profiling TCR beta VDJ and CDR3. TCRdb independently ran MiXCR on the reads; one entry per CDR3 protein. The table records a few hundred thousand distinct CDR3 sequences, approximately 35% of them present only once. Germline V CDR1 and CDR2: SGHTA, FQGTGA. V was pared by 6 bases and J by 5 bases, with 14 bases of the junction left unmatched. There are 16 residues in the CDR3.

The genes are TRBV7-3 and TRBJ2-5; 8 positions match TRBD2. Sequenced sample: sorted CD4+, CD8+, or CD8+CD57+ T cells (not recorded which) from PBMCs. The receptor's source is a human donor in good health, serving as a control. CDR3 amino acids: CASRLERGLGGETQYL. For the CDR3, the DNA is TGTGCCAGCAGGTTAGAACGGGGACTAGGGGGGGAGACCCAGTACCTC.